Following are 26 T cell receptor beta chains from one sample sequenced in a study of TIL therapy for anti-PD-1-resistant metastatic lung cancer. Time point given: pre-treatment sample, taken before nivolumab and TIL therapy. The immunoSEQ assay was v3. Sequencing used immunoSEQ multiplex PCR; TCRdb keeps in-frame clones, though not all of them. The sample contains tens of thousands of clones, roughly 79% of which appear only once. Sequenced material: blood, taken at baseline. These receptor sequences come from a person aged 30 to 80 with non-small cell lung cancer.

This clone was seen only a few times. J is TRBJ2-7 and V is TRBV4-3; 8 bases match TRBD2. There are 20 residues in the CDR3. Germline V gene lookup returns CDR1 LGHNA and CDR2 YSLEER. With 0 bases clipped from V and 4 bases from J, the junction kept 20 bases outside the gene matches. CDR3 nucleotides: TGCGCCAGCAGCCAAGATACCGGTGGGGGGGCGGGAGGTCAGCAGTACGAGCAGTACTTC. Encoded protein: CASSQDTGGGAGGQQYEQYF.

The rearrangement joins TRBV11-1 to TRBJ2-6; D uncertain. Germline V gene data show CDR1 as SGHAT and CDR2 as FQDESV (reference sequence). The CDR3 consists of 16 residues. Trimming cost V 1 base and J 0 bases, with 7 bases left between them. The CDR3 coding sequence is TGTGCCAGCAGCTTAGGATGGTCCTCTGGGGCCAACGTCCTGACTTTC. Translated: CASSLGWSSGANVLTF.

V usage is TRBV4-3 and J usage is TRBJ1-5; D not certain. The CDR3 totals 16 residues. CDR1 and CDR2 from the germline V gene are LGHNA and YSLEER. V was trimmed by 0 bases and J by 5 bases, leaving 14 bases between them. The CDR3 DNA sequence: TGCGCCAGCAGCCAAGATTATGGCACGACTTATCAGCCCCAGCATTTT. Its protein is CASSQDYGTTYQPQHF.

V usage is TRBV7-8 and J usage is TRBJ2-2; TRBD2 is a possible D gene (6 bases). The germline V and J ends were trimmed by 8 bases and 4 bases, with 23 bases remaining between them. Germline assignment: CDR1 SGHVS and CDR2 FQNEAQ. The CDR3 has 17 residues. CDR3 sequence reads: CASLGLSGGTGTGELFF. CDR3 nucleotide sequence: TGTGCCAGCCTTGGGCTCTCGGGCGGGACTGGCACCGGGGAGCTGTTTTTT.

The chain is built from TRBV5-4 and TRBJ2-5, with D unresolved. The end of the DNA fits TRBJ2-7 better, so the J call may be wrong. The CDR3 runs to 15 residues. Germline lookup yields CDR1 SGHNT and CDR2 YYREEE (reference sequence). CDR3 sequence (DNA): TGTGCCAGCAGCTTGGCGACCGCCAGACGATACGAGCAGTACTTC. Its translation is CASSLATARRYEQYF.

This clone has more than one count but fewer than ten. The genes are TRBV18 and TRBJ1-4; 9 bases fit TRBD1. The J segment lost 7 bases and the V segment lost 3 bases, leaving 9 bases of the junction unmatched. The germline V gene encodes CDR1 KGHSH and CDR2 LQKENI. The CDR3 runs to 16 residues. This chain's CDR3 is CASSPAGTGFGEKLFF. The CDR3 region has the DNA TGTGCCAGCTCACCGGCCGGGACAGGGTTCGGTGAAAAACTGTTTTTT.

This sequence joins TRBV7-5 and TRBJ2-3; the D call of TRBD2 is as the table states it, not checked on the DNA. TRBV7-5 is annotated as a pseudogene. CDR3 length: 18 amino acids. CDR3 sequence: CARSSNRTSGRQEDTQYF. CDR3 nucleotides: TGTGCCAGAAGCTCCAACCGGACTAGCGGAAGACAAGAAGATACGCAGTATTTT.

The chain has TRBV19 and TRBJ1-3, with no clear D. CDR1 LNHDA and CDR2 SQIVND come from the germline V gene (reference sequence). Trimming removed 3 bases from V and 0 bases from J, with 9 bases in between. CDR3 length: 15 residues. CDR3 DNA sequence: TGTGCCAGTAGTATTTCGGCTATCTCTGGAAACACCATATATTTT. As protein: CASSISAISGNTIYF.

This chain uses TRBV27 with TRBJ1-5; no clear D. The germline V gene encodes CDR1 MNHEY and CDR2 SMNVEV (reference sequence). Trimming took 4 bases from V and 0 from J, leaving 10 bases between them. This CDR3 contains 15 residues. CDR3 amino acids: CASSSQFDSNQPQHF. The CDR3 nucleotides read TGTGCCAGCAGTTCCCAGTTCGATAGCAATCAGCCCCAGCATTTT.

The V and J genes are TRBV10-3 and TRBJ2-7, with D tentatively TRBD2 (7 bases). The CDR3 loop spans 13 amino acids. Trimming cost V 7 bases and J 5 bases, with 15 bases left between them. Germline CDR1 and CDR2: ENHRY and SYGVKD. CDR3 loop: CAIKRGGADEQYF. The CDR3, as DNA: TGTGCCATCAAAAGGGGGGGGGCCGACGAGCAGTACTTC.

The CDR3 sequence is CASSLAAGLATYEQYF. CDR3 nucleotide sequence: TGCGCCAGCAGCTTGGCCGCAGGCTTAGCTACCTACGAGCAGTACTTC. This chain joins TRBV5-1 and TRBJ2-7; D remains ambiguous. V lost 0 bases to trimming and J lost 2 bases, with 15 bases between them. Looked up from germline, CDR1 is SGHRS and CDR2 is YFSETQ. The CDR3 covers 16 residues.

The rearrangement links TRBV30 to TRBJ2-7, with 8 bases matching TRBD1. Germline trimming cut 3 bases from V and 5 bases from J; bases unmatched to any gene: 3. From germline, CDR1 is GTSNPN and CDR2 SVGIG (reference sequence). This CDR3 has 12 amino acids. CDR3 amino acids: CAWSLTGDEQYF. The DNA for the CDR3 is TGTGCCTGGAGCCTGACAGGGGACGAGCAGTACTTC.

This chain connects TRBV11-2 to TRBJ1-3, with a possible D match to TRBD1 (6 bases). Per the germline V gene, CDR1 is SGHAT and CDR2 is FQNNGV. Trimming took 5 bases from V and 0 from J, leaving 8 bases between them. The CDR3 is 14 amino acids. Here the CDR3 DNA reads TGTGCCAGCAGCCCACAGGGCTCTGGAAACACCATATATTTT. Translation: CASSPQGSGNTIYF.

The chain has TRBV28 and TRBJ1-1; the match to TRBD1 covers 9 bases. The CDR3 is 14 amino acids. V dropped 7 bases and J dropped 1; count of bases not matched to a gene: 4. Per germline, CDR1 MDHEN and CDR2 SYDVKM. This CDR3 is CASTGQGTNTEAFF. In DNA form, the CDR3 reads TGTGCCAGCACCGGACAGGGGACGAACACTGAAGCTTTCTTT.

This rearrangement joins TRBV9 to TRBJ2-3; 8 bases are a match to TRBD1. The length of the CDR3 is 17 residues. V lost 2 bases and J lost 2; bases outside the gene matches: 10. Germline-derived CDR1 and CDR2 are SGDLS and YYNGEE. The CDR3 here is CASSVPISGGPTDTQYF. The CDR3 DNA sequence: TGTGCCAGCAGCGTCCCCATTTCAGGGGGCCCCACAGATACGCAGTATTTT.

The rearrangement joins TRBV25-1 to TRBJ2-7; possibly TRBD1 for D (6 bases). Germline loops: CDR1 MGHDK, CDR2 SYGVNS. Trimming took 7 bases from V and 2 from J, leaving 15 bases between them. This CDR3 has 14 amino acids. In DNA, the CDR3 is TGTGCCAGCACACGGGACACCGGTGCCTACGAGCAGTACTTC. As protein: CASTRDTGAYEQYF.

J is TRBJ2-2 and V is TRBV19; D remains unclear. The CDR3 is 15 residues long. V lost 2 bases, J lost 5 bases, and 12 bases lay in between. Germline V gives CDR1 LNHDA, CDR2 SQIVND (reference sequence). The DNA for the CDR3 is TGTGCCAGTAGTATACCCCCTTTGCTAACCGGGGAGCTGTTTTTT. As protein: CASSIPPLLTGELFF.

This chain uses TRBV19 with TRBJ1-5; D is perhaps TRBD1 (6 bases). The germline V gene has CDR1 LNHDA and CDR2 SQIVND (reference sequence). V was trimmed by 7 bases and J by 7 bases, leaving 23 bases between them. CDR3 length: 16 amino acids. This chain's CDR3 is CASIPNRGAGGQPQHF. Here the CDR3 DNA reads TGTGCCAGTATCCCGAACCGGGGGGCAGGAGGGCAGCCCCAGCATTTT.

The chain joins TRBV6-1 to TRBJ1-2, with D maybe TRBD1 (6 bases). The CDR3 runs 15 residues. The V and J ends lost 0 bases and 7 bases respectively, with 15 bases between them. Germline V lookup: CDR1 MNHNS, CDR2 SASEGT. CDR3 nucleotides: TGTGCCAGCAGTGAAGCGACGCAGGGGTCCACTGGCTACACCTTC. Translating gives CASSEATQGSTGYTF.

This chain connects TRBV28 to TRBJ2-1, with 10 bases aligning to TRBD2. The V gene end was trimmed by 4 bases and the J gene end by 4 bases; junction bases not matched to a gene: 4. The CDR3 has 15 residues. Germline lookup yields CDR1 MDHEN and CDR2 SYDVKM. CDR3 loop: CASSSVAGGYNEQFF. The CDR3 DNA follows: TGTGCCAGCAGTTCCGTAGCGGGAGGTTACAATGAGCAGTTCTTC. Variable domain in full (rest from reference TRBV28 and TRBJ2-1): DVKVTQSSRYLVKRTGEKVFLECVQDMDHENMFWYRQDPGLGLRLIYFSYDVKMKEKGDIPEGYSVSREKKERFSLILESASTNQTSMYLCASSSVAGGYNEQFFGPGTRLTVL.

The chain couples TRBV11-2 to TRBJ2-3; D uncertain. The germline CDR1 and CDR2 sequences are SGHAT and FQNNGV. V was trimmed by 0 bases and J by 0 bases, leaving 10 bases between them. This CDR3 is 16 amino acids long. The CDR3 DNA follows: TGTGCCAGCAGCTTAGATATCCGCGGTAGCACAGATACGCAGTATTTT. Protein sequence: CASSLDIRGSTDTQYF.

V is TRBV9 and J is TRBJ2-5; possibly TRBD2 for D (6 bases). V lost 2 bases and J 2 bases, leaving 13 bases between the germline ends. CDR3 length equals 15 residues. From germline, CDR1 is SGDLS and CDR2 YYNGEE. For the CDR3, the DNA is TGTGCCAGCAGCGTGGGCGGGACTTTACAAGAGACCCAGTACTTC. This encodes CASSVGGTLQETQYF.

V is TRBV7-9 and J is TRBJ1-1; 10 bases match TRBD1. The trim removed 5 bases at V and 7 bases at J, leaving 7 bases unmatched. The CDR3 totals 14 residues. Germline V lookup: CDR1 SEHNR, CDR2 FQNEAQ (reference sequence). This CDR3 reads CASSRQGARNEAFF. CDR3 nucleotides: TGTGCCAGCAGCCGACAGGGGGCGCGGAATGAAGCTTTCTTT.

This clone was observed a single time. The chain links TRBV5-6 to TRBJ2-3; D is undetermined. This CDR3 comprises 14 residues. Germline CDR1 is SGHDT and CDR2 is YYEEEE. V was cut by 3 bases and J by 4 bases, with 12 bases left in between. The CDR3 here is CASSSQGIADTQYF. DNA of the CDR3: TGTGCCAGCAGCTCTCAAGGGATAGCAGATACGCAGTATTTT.

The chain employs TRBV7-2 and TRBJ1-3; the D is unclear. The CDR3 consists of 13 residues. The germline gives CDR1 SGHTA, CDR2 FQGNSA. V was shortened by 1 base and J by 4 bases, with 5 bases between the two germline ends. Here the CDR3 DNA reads TGTGCCAGCAGCTTAGGGGTCGGAAACACCATATATTTT. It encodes CASSLGVGNTIYF.

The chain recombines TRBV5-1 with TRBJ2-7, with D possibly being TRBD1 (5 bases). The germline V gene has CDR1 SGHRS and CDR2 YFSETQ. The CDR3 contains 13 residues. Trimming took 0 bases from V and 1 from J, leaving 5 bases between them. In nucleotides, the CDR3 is TGCGCCAGCAGCTTGGCAGGGTCCTACGAGCAGTACTTC. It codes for CASSLAGSYEQYF.